These 31 T cell receptor beta chains originate from one sample sequenced in a study of T cell clonality in common variable immunodeficiency. Assay used: immunoSEQ multiplex PCR; TCRdb lists only in-frame clones, some missing. The sample counts 50,000 to 55,000 clones, none seen once; the ten largest own about 2%. Sequences were obtained from peripheral blood mononuclear cells. These receptors were obtained from a person aged 18 to 75 in good health.

As for this clone: The read finishes 3 residues shy of the CDR3 end, and the germline J gene is used to complete it. The rearrangement uses TRBV7-2 and TRBJ2-2; tentative D call: TRBD1 (6 bases). In germline, CDR1 is SGHTA, CDR2 FQGNSA. The CDR3 spans 14 residues. CDR3 DNA (partial): TGTGCCAGCAGCTTAGCCCGGACAGCCGAAAAG. It codes for CASSLARTAEK. The entire CDR3 protein reads CASSLARTAEKLFF.

This clone was seen repeatedly, ten times or more. Read sequence stops 3 residues before the CDR3 end, and the germline J gene provides the missing end. The chain couples TRBV20-1 to TRBJ1-2; D unclear. With 6 bases removed from V and 3 bases from J, the gap between germline ends came to 17 bases. The CDR3 loop spans 14 amino acids. Germline V lookup: CDR1 DFQATT, CDR2 SNEGSKA (reference sequence). CDR3 protein: CSADDGRRHYGYTF. Incomplete CDR3 DNA: TGCAGTGCGGATGACGGCAGGAGGCACTATGGC.

This clone came up many times. The CDR3 goes on 3 residues after the read ends, and that part is filled in from the germline J gene. This same CDR3 is encoded by further DNA sequences in the sample. The chain uses TRBV2 and TRBJ1-3; a possible D gene is TRBD1 (6 bases). The germline gives CDR1 SNHLY, CDR2 FYNNEI. The CDR3 is made up of 17 amino acids. Between the trimmed V and J ends, which lost 6 bases and 0 bases, there was a span of 18 bases. The CDR3 reads CASSPLRGANSGNTIYF. The covered CDR3 bases are TGTGCCAGCAGCCCTCTTCGGGGGGCGAACTCTGGAAACACC.

This clone was detected many times. The read finishes 3 residues shy of the CDR3 end, and the germline J gene is used to complete it. The V and J genes are TRBV20-1 and TRBJ1-6; maybe TRBD1 (5 bases). Germline V gives CDR1 DFQATT, CDR2 SNEGSKA (reference sequence). V was pared by 0 bases and J by 9 bases, with 12 bases between. The CDR3 has 14 residues. The part of the CDR3 DNA that was read is TGCAGTGCTAGAGATCCAGGGTCGGCTTCACCC. Its translation is CSARDPGSASP. The whole CDR3 sequence reads CSARDPGSASPLHF.

This clone was picked up many times. The read is 3 residues too short to cover the CDR3 end, so that end is filled in from the germline J gene. The chain is built from TRBV5-4 and TRBJ1-6, with 9 bases matching TRBD1. Germline CDR1 reads SGHNT; CDR2 reads YYREEE (reference sequence). With 0 bases clipped from V and 8 bases from J, the junction kept 3 bases outside the gene matches. CDR3 length: 15 amino acids. The CDR3 reads CASSLGGQGDSPLHF. The part of the CDR3 DNA that was read is TGTGCCAGCAGCTTGGGGGGACAGGGTGATTCACCC. The full variable domain, completed using reference TRBV5-4 and TRBJ1-6, is ETGVTQSPTHLIKTRGQQVTLRCSSQSGHNTVSWYQQALGQGPQFIFQYYREEENGRGNFPPRFSGLQFPNYSSELNVNALELDDSALYLCASSLGGQGDSPLHFGNGTRLTVT.

This clone was seen more than once but under ten times. A read error may account for a junction end that differs from germline. The read gets to within 3 residues of the CDR3 end, and the germline J gene fills in the rest. The chain joins TRBV30 to TRBJ1-1; 7 bases match TRBD1. The CDR3 consists of 12 residues. Germline loops: CDR1 GTSNPN, CDR2 SVGIG (reference sequence). Partial CDR3 DNA: TGTGCCTGGGGTAGACAGGGCACTGAC. It yields the protein CAWGRQGTD. Given in full, the CDR3 is CAWGRQGTDAFF.

For this clone: Relative to the germline gene, one junction end is altered; a read error may explain this. The chain's CDR3 is CASSLEGRNYDYTF. CDR3 bases read: TGTGCTAGCAGCTTAGAGGGGAGGAACTACGAC. The J gene is TRBJ1-2, the V gene TRBV7-7; maybe TRBD1 (5 bases). The read falls 3 residues short of the CDR3 end, and the missing part is taken from the germline J gene. Germline V lookup: CDR1 SSHAT, CDR2 FNYEAQ (reference sequence). The CDR3 extends over 14 amino acids.

This clone showed up many times. The sequenced fragment ends 3 residues before the CDR3 boundary, so the rest is inferred from the germline J gene. This chain connects TRBV7-3 to TRBJ2-2, with 7 positions matching TRBD1. The V gene's germline CDR1 is SGHTA and CDR2 FQGTGA. The V and J ends lost 5 bases and 5 bases, in that order; junction bases with no gene match: 14. The CDR3 spans 17 residues. The chain's CDR3 is CASSPLSRQGRTGELFF. CDR3 DNA, as far as it was read: TGTGCCAGCAGCCCACTATCGAGACAGGGCCGAACCGGGGAG.

This clone was observed at least ten times. The CDR3 end falls 3 residues outside the read, so it is completed with the germline J gene. V gene TRBV6-2 or TRBV6-3 combines with J gene TRBJ2-1, with D uncertain. V was clipped by 4 bases and J by 4 bases, with 8 bases between them. This CDR3 contains 13 residues. Germline CDR1 reads MNHEY; CDR2 reads SVGEGT. The CDR3 loop reads CASSFPRYNEQFF. The sequenced part of the CDR3 DNA is TGTGCCAGCAGTTTTCCTCGTTACAATGAG.

This clone has at least ten counts. CDR3 bases read: TGTGCCAGCAGCTGGACTAGCGGGGGGAACATT. This gives the protein CASSWTSGGNI. In full, the CDR3 is CASSWTSGGNIQYF. The chain carries TRBV7-9 and TRBJ2-4; 14 bases map to TRBD2. The read halts 3 residues ahead of the CDR3 end, with the missing end drawn from the germline J gene. This CDR3 spans 14 amino acids. Per the germline V gene, CDR1 is SEHNR and CDR2 is FQNEAQ (reference sequence). Unmatched junction bases numbered 0, after V lost 4 bases and J lost 7 bases.

This clone showed up many times. The observed sequence ends 3 residues before the CDR3 terminus, with the missing tail filled in from the germline J gene. The chain has TRBV30 and TRBJ1-5; possible D gene TRBD1, 5 bases. CDR3 length equals 16 residues. The V gene's germline CDR1 is GTSNPN and CDR2 SVGIG (reference sequence). Deletions cut 0 bases from V and 4 bases from J, with 16 bases between. Here the CDR3 reads CAWSVRGGWGNQPQHF. CDR3 DNA, as far as it was read: TGTGCCTGGAGTGTACGGGGGGGATGGGGGAATCAGCCC. The full variable domain, rest sourced from reference TRBV30 and TRBJ1-5, is SQTIHQWPATLVQPVGSPLSLECTVEGTSNPNLYWYRQAAGRGLQLLFYSVGIGQISSEVPQNLSASRPQDRQFILSSKKLLLSDSGFYLCAWSVRGGWGNQPQHFGDGTRLSIL.

This clone was observed at least ten times. From the germline J gene comes the end of the CDR3, since the read stops 3 residues before it. This sequence joins TRBV20-1 and TRBJ2-3, with D perhaps TRBD2 (6 bases). This CDR3 region has 13 residues. Per the germline V gene, CDR1 is DFQATT and CDR2 is SNEGSKA (reference sequence). The CDR3 spells CSAGDSPRETQYF. The CDR3 bases that were read are TGCAGTGCGGGGGACTCCCCTAGGGAGACG.

This clone occurred many times. The read stops 3 residues short of the end of the CDR3; the missing end is completed from the germline J gene. The gene calls are TRBV5-5 and TRBJ2-1; D not certain. Looked up from germline, CDR1 is SGHKS and CDR2 is YYEKEE (reference sequence). The CDR3 covers 14 residues. Trimming left V 2 bases short and J 9 bases short, with 15 bases between. The CDR3 sequence: CASSFLDINSEQFF. The covered CDR3 bases are TGTGCCAGCAGCTTCCTCGACATCAACAGTGAG.

This clone was counted many times. The read ends 3 residues before the CDR3 terminus; that terminus is restored from the germline J gene. The gene calls are TRBV29-1 and TRBJ1-4; tentatively, D is TRBD1 (5 bases). The CDR3 loop spans 14 amino acids. Per the germline V gene, CDR1 is SQVTM and CDR2 is ANQGSEA. The V and J ends lost 4 bases and 6 bases respectively, with 15 bases between them. CDR3 residues: CSVGPTDFDEKLFF. The part of the CDR3 DNA that was read is TGCAGCGTTGGGCCGACAGACTTCGATGAAAAA. The full variable domain, its missing parts supplied by reference TRBV29-1 and TRBJ1-4, is SAVISQKPSRDICQRGTSLTIQCQVDSQVTMMFWYRQQPGQSLTLIATANQGSEATYESGFVIDKFPISRPNLTFSTLTVSNMSPEDSSIYLCSVGPTDFDEKLFFGSGTQLSVL.

This clone was seen a few times. The sequence runs out 3 residues before the end of the CDR3; the remainder is reconstructed from the germline J gene. This chain links TRBV7-9 with TRBJ1-1; tentatively, D is TRBD1 (6 bases). CDR3 length: 14 residues. Germline V gene sequence: CDR1 SEHNR, CDR2 FQNEAQ (reference sequence). Trimming cost V 5 bases and J 5 bases, with 15 bases left between them. The CDR3 reads CASSPSGGWTEAFF. The CDR3 bases that were read are TGTGCCAGCAGCCCTAGTGGGGGCTGGACTGAA.

This clone was picked up many times. The read falls 3 residues short of the CDR3 end, and the missing part is taken from the germline J gene. This rearrangement joins TRBV6-2 or TRBV6-3 to TRBJ1-6; 7 positions agree with TRBD1. This CDR3 contains 14 residues. Germline V lookup: CDR1 MNHEY, CDR2 SVGEGT. V shed 0 bases, J shed 7 bases, and the junction held 0 bases outside the gene matches. The part of the CDR3 DNA that was read is TGTGCCAGCAGTTACTCAGGGGGCAATTCACCC. This gives the protein CASSYSGGNSP. The whole CDR3 protein is CASSYSGGNSPLHF.

This clone has ten or more counts. The read falls 3 residues short of the CDR3 end, and the missing part is taken from the germline J gene. The chain combines TRBV7-2 with TRBJ2-5; D perhaps matches TRBD2 (6 bases). The CDR3 has 14 residues. Trimming left V 7 bases short and J 2 bases short, with 14 bases between. Germline assignment: CDR1 SGHTA and CDR2 FQGNSA. Incomplete CDR3 DNA: TGTGCCAGCACCCGACTAGGATCGCAAGAGACC. Amino acids: CASTRLGSQET. Given in full, the CDR3 is CASTRLGSQETQYF.

There are many counts of this clone. The read gets to within 3 residues of the CDR3 end, and the germline J gene fills in the rest. Other DNA sequences from this sample encode an identical CDR3 as well. The rearrangement joins TRBV19 to TRBJ1-5, with TRBD1 identical over 10 bases. Looked up from germline, CDR1 is LNHDA and CDR2 is SQIVND (reference sequence). CDR3 length: 17 residues. With V trimmed by 7 bases and J by 0 bases, 9 bases remained unmatched. CDR3 residues: CASNDRGLWDSNQPQHF. The CDR3 bases that were read are TGTGCCAGTAATGACAGGGGGCTTTGGGATAGCAATCAGCCC.

This clone was recorded many times. The read terminates 3 residues ahead of where the CDR3 ends, so the germline J gene completes it. V gene TRBV6-2 or TRBV6-3 combines with J gene TRBJ2-3, with 10 positions matching TRBD2. The germline CDR1 and CDR2 sequences are MNHEY and SVGEGT. V lost 6 bases to trimming and J lost 5 bases; unmatched junction nucleotides: 5. The length of the CDR3 is 14 residues. The CDR3 bases that were read are TGTGCCAGCAGAAGGGCTAGCGGGAGAGATACG. This codes for CASRRASGRDT. The whole CDR3 reads CASRRASGRDTQYF.

This clone has a count of ten or more. The read terminates 3 residues ahead of where the CDR3 ends, so the germline J gene completes it. The chain employs TRBV29-1 and TRBJ1-1; 9 nucleotides agree with TRBD1. Germline values: CDR1 SQVTM, CDR2 ANQGSEA. The V segment lost 7 bases and the J segment 5 bases; nucleotides outside the gene matches: 5. This CDR3 has 12 amino acids. CDR3 in amino acids: CSAEDRGTEAFF. Partial CDR3 DNA: TGCAGCGCCGAGGACAGGGGAACTGAA.

This clone was detected many times. From the germline J gene comes the end of the CDR3, since the read stops 3 residues before it. V gene TRBV7-2 combines with J gene TRBJ2-2; 12 nucleotides match TRBD2. This CDR3 has 15 residues. The V gene end was trimmed by 3 bases and the J gene end by 5 bases; junction bases not matched to a gene: 1. The V gene's germline CDR1 is SGHTA and CDR2 FQGNSA. The chain's CDR3 is CASSFGLAGTGELFF. The covered CDR3 bases are TGTGCCAGCAGCTTTGGACTAGCGGGAACCGGGGAG.

This clone showed up just a few times. Read coverage stops 3 residues before the CDR3 terminus; the germline J gene supplies the remainder. The chain joins TRBV19 to TRBJ1-2; D is unresolved. This CDR3 has 16 residues. Germline values: CDR1 LNHDA, CDR2 SQIVND (reference sequence). CDR3 amino acids: CASSNGLAGYYNDYTF. The CDR3 DNA, read in part, is TGTGCCAGTAGTAATGGACTAGCGGGGTACTACAATGAC.

This clone was seen at least ten times. The CDR3 sequence is CSARGGEPRGNQPQHF. The sequenced CDR3 bases are TGCAGTGCTAGAGGGGGGGAACCGAGGGGAAATCAGCCC. The chain links TRBV20-1 to TRBJ1-5, with a weak D call TRBD1 (5 bases). The sequence runs out 3 residues before the end of the CDR3; the remainder is reconstructed from the germline J gene. Germline V gene lookup returns CDR1 DFQATT and CDR2 SNEGSKA (reference sequence). The CDR3 totals 16 residues. The germline V and J ends were trimmed by 1 base and 4 bases, with 17 bases remaining between them.

The sample holds many counts of this clone. The CDR3 extends 3 residues past the end of the read, so its final part is completed from the germline J gene. The chain recombines TRBV19 with TRBJ1-5, with D perhaps TRBD1 (5 bases). The V end lost 6 bases, the J end lost 0 bases, and 12 bases lay between the germline ends. The CDR3 has 15 amino acids. The germline V gene has CDR1 LNHDA and CDR2 SQIVND (reference sequence). The CDR3 loop reads CASRGTDYSNQPQHF. The DNA read from the CDR3 is TGTGCCAGTAGAGGGACGGACTATAGCAATCAGCCC.

This clone was found many times. The sequenced fragment ends 3 residues before the CDR3 boundary, so the rest is inferred from the germline J gene. The V call is TRBV4-1, the J call TRBJ2-7, with a weak D call TRBD2 (7 bases). Germline V gene sequence: CDR1 MGHRA, CDR2 YSYEKL. Trimming left V 3 bases short and J 4 bases short, with 13 bases between. The CDR3 consists of 14 residues. Incomplete CDR3 DNA: TGCGCCAGCAGCCATGCGGGGGCCGGTTACGAG. It translates to CASSHAGAGYE. The CDR3 in full is CASSHAGAGYEQYF.

The table lists this clone with many counts. Read sequence stops 3 residues before the CDR3 end, and the germline J gene provides the missing end. The rearrangement uses TRBV2 and TRBJ2-1; 7 bases fit TRBD2. There are 17 residues in the CDR3. After removal of 5 bases from V and 9 bases from J, the junction contained 19 bases not matched to a gene. Germline V gene data show CDR1 as SNHLY and CDR2 as FYNNEI. The CDR3 region is CASSSGTKGLGWFEQFF. The sequenced CDR3 bases are TGTGCCAGCAGTTCCGGGACTAAGGGTTTGGGGTGGTTTGAG. The variable domain in full, completed from reference TRBV2 and TRBJ2-1, reads EPEVTQTPSHQVTQMGQEVILRCVPISNHLYFYWYRQILGQKVEFLVSFYNNEISEKSEIFDDQFSVERPDGSNFTLKIRSTKLEDSAMYFCASSSGTKGLGWFEQFFGPGTRLTVL.

In this sample, this clone turned up a few times. Other nucleotide sequences from this sample produce the same CDR3. CDR3: CASSTYRGSGNTIYF. CDR3 DNA, as far as it was read: TGTGCCAGTAGCACCTACAGGGGGTCTGGAAACACC. This chain joins TRBV19 and TRBJ1-3; the match to TRBD1 covers 8 bases. Coverage ceases 3 residues before the CDR3 finishes, and the germline J gene fills in the end. Unmatched junction bases numbered 5, after V lost 6 bases and J lost 1 base. CDR1 is LNHDA and CDR2 is SQIVND in the germline V gene (reference sequence). The CDR3 is 15 amino acids.

In its sample, this clone was seen many times. The sequenced fragment ends 3 residues before the CDR3 boundary, so the rest is inferred from the germline J gene. This sequence joins TRBV5-1 and TRBJ2-2, with D perhaps TRBD1 (5 bases). The CDR3 is 17 residues long. Germline assignment: CDR1 SGHRS and CDR2 YFSETQ. CDR3 loop: CASSLARPTATNEKLFF. CDR3 DNA, as far as it was read: TGCGCCAGCAGCTTGGCCAGGCCGACAGCAACTAATGAAAAG.

The table lists this clone with many counts. The DNA ends 3 residues before the CDR3 does, and the rest of the CDR3 is filled in from the germline J gene. The J gene is TRBJ2-7, the V gene TRBV6-2 or TRBV6-3, with 14 bases fitting TRBD2. CDR3 size: 16 residues. In germline, CDR1 is MNHEY, CDR2 SVGEGT. V was clipped by 6 bases and J by 2 bases; unmatched bases: 6. CDR3 bases read: TGTGCCAGCAGCCCATGGACTAGCGGGGGGCCCTACGAG. Residues: CASSPWTSGGPYE. The whole CDR3 reads CASSPWTSGGPYEQYF.

This clone was seen repeatedly, ten times or more. The read ends 3 residues early relative to the CDR3; the germline J gene fills the gap. This rearrangement joins TRBV6-2 or TRBV6-3 to TRBJ1-2; perhaps TRBD1 as D (6 bases). CDR1 and CDR2 from the germline V gene are MNHEY and SVGEGT. The CDR3 is 14 amino acids. With 2 bases removed from V and 4 bases from J, the gap between germline ends came to 11 bases. CDR3 bases read: TGTGCCAGCAGTTACGGGGGCGCAGTCTATGGC. This encodes CASSYGGAVYG. The whole CDR3 sequence is CASSYGGAVYGYTF.

A few counts support this clone. The CDR3 end lies 3 residues beyond the end of the read and is filled in from the germline J gene. J is TRBJ2-3 and V is TRBV18, with 7 bases fitting TRBD1. CDR1 is KGHSH and CDR2 is LQKENI in the germline V gene. The CDR3 runs 13 residues. CDR3 loop: CASSSGQQETQYF. The sequenced part of the CDR3 DNA is TGTGCCAGCTCGTCGGGACAGCAAGAGACG.